The 20 T cell receptor beta chains reported below all come from one sample, sequenced in a study of vaccination and CD4 T cells after COVID-19. Sequenced with the Oncomine TCR Beta short-read assay was DNA taken from cultured CD4+ T cells. TCRdb recomputed calls from the PCR reads with MiXCR, one row per CDR3 protein. The sample has 10,000 or so distinct CDR3 sequences, about 32% seen once. These receptors have no known antigen. The sample's treatment: roughly 11-day PBMC culture with coronavirus spike peptide pools or control peptides (ViraFEST assay). The sample comprised cultured CD4+ T cells from blood. These receptors originate from a human donor with COVID-19.

The chain joins TRBV20-1 to TRBJ2-5; 8 bases agree with TRBD2. The germline V gene has CDR1 DFQATT and CDR2 SNEGSKA (reference sequence). The CDR3 has 14 amino acids. Trimming cost V 3 bases and J 4 bases; bases outside gene matches: 7. The DNA of the CDR3 is TGCAGTGCTAGGTTACGGGGGGGAACAGAGACCCAGTACTTC. As protein: CSARLRGGTETQYF.

The rearrangement links TRBV6-1 to TRBJ2-7; the match to TRBD1 covers 9 bases. The germline CDR1 and CDR2 sequences are MNHNS and SASEGT. CDR3 length: 15 residues. J lost 3 bases, V lost 6 bases, and 9 bases had no gene match. The CDR3 coding sequence is TGTGCCAGCAGGACAGGGACAGGGCCTCTCTACGAGCAGTACTTC. The encoded protein is CASRTGTGPLYEQYF.

The rearrangement uses TRBV6-1 and TRBJ2-3, with D unresolved. V shed 6 bases and J shed 5 bases, with 18 bases lying between them. There are 15 residues in the CDR3. Germline assignment: CDR1 MNHNS and CDR2 SASEGT. CDR3 nucleotide sequence: TGTGCCAGCAGGCCTGGGCGAGTCACCAAAGATACGCAGTATTTT. As protein: CASRPGRVTKDTQYF.

This clonotype was observed a single time. The chain employs TRBV7-9 and TRBJ1-4; D is ambiguous. This CDR3 region has 14 residues. V was clipped by 8 bases and J by 3 bases, with 13 bases between them. Germline V gene data show CDR1 as SEHNR and CDR2 as FQNEAQ (reference sequence). For the CDR3, the DNA is TGTGCCAGCGCAAGAGGTGTTTCTAATGAAAAACTGTTTTTT. Translation: CASARGVSNEKLFF.

The J gene is TRBJ2-2, the V gene TRBV7-9, with D perhaps TRBD1 (6 bases). The germline gives CDR1 SEHNR, CDR2 FQNEAQ (reference sequence). The CDR3 is 15 residues long. V was trimmed by 10 bases and J by 3 bases, leaving 18 bases between them. CDR3 amino acids: CATETGGPHTGELFF. The CDR3 bases are TGTGCCACCGAGACAGGAGGTCCCCACACCGGGGAGCTGTTTTTT.

J is TRBJ2-7 and V is TRBV20-1; TRBD1 agrees at 9 bases. Germline values: CDR1 DFQATT, CDR2 SNEGSKA (reference sequence). The CDR3 length is 15 residues. V shed 1 base and J 5 bases; nucleotides not matched to a gene: 9. The CDR3 nucleotides are TGCAGTGCTAGAGGGACCGGGACAGGGATTAACGAGCAGTACTTC. Its protein is CSARGTGTGINEQYF.

Here the CDR3 DNA reads TGTGCCAGCAGCTCGGGACCTCCCTACGAGCAGTACTTC. Translated: CASSSGPPYEQYF. The rearrangement uses TRBV11-3 and TRBJ2-7; the D call may be TRBD1 or TRBD2 (5 bases each). This CDR3 spans 13 amino acids. The ends were cut back, 4 bases at V and 2 bases at J, with 9 bases in the middle. Germline V gene lookup returns CDR1 SGHNT and CDR2 YENEEA.

The rearrangement joins TRBV12-3 or TRBV12-4 to TRBJ2-5; TRBD1 agrees at 7 bases. The junction had 8 bases not matched to a gene; V was cut back by 5 bases and J by 5 bases. This CDR3 contains 14 residues. The CDR3: CASSPRQGIETQYF. The CDR3 DNA reads as TGTGCCAGCAGTCCGCGACAGGGTATCGAGACCCAGTACTTC.

This chain joins TRBV30 and TRBJ1-2; the D gene is possibly TRBD1 (5 bases). V was shortened by 0 bases and J by 4 bases, with 18 bases between the two germline ends. In germline, CDR1 is GTSNPN, CDR2 SVGIG (reference sequence). This CDR3 has 16 residues. The CDR3 nucleotides read TGTGCCTGGAGTGTTGGCAGTGGGGGGATTGCCTATGGCTACACCTTC. Residues: CAWSVGSGGIAYGYTF.

The CDR3 here is CASSPRALSSYNSPLHF. CDR3 coding DNA: TGTGCCAGCAGTCCCCGGGCCCTTAGCTCCTATAATTCACCCCTCCACTTT. This chain uses TRBV2 with TRBJ1-6, with D uncertain. Trimming left V 5 bases short and J 0 bases short, with 14 bases between. Germline CDR1 and CDR2: SNHLY and FYNNEI. The CDR3 is made up of 17 amino acids.

The chain's CDR3 is CASSFLLDRGGGEAFF. Written as DNA, the CDR3 is TGTGCCAGCAGCTTTCTGTTGGACAGGGGGGGCGGTGAAGCTTTCTTT. The chain couples TRBV7-9 to TRBJ1-1; 10 bases line up with TRBD1. The ends lost 3 bases at V and 7 bases at J; junction bases unmatched: 11. The CDR3 is 16 amino acids. CDR1 and CDR2 (germline): SEHNR, FQNEAQ (reference sequence).

The chain links TRBV19 to TRBJ1-3; no firm D call. Germline CDR1 reads LNHDA; CDR2 reads SQIVND (reference sequence). The ends were cut back, 5 bases at V and 4 bases at J, with 12 bases in the middle. The CDR3 sequence is 14 residues long. CDR3 bases: TGTGCCAGTAGTCGTCCGGGATTAGGAAACACCATATATTTT. Its translation: CASSRPGLGNTIYF.

This clonotype has only a few counts. This chain connects TRBV19 to TRBJ1-1; possible D gene TRBD1, 5 bases. The germline gives CDR1 LNHDA, CDR2 SQIVND (reference sequence). The CDR3 contains 15 residues. Between the trimmed V and J ends, which lost 7 bases and 1 base, there was a span of 16 bases. CDR3 amino acids: CASMDGGGSNTEAFF. The CDR3, as DNA: TGTGCCAGTATGGACGGGGGGGGGTCGAACACTGAAGCTTTCTTT.

This clonotype was seen only a few times. The chain is built from TRBV25-1 and TRBJ1-2, with 10 bases that match TRBD1. The CDR3 loop spans 16 amino acids. The germline CDR1 and CDR2 sequences are MGHDK and SYGVNS. J was trimmed by 3 bases and V by 3 bases; bases with no gene match: 7. The CDR3 nucleotides are TGTGCCAGCAGTGAGTCGTCCGGGACAGGGGACTATGGCTACACCTTC. Amino acid sequence: CASSESSGTGDYGYTF.

The V call is TRBV27, the J call TRBJ2-7, with 7 bases aligning to TRBD1. The CDR3 consists of 14 residues. Looked up from germline, CDR1 is MNHEY and CDR2 is SMNVEV (reference sequence). The J segment lost 1 base and the V segment lost 0 bases, leaving 0 bases of the junction unmatched. CDR3 in amino acids: CASSLSQGSYEQYF. For the CDR3, the DNA is TGTGCCAGCAGTTTATCACAGGGGTCCTACGAGCAGTACTTC.

The CDR3 DNA is TGTGCCAGCAGTGTTCGGGACGGAGCTAACTATGGCTACACCTTC. Its translation is CASSVRDGANYGYTF. V gene TRBV7-8 combines with J gene TRBJ1-2, with a weak D call TRBD1 (5 bases). V lost 6 bases and J 0 bases, leaving 14 bases between the germline ends. The V gene's germline CDR1 is SGHVS and CDR2 FQNEAQ. CDR3 length: 15 residues.

The chain carries TRBV28 and TRBJ1-2; D may be TRBD1 (5 bases). CDR1 is MDHEN, CDR2 SYDVKM, per germline. The CDR3 loop spans 13 amino acids. Deletions cut 7 bases from V and 3 bases from J, with 12 bases between. The CDR3 DNA reads as TGTGCCAGCACCCCAGAGGGGTACTATGGCTACACCTTC. Its protein product is CASTPEGYYGYTF.

This chain uses TRBV2 with TRBJ1-6; tentatively, D is TRBD1 (6 bases). CDR1 and CDR2 (germline): SNHLY, FYNNEI. The CDR3 sequence is 15 residues long. Trimming removed 11 bases from V and 7 bases from J, with 21 bases in between. In DNA form, the CDR3 reads TGTGCCGACAAGAGTACAGGGACACCCAATTCACCCCTCCACTTT. It specifies CADKSTGTPNSPLHF.

This clonotype was found a few times. The gene calls are TRBV11-3 and TRBJ1-2, with TRBD1 as a possible D gene (5 bases). The length of the CDR3 is 15 residues. The germline gives CDR1 SGHNT, CDR2 YENEEA. Trimming left V 1 base short and J 4 bases short, with 13 bases between. Written as DNA, the CDR3 is TGTGCCAGCAGCTTAGGGGGCGTTATTGGCTATGGCTACACCTTC. Protein: CASSLGGVIGYGYTF.

In its sample, this clonotype ranks as medium-sized. The genes are TRBV5-1 and TRBJ2-7; TRBD1 aligns across 8 bases. This CDR3 is built from 16 residues. V was clipped by 5 bases and J by 1 base; unmatched bases: 11. Per germline, CDR1 SGHRS and CDR2 YFSETQ. DNA of the CDR3: TGCGCCAGCAGGTCCCAGGGGACAGGAATTTCCTACGAGCAGTACTTC. Translating gives CASRSQGTGISYEQYF. The full variable domain, rest sourced from reference TRBV5-1 and TRBJ2-7, is KAGVTQTPRYLIKTRGQQVTLSCSPISGHRSVSWYQQTPGQGLQFLFEYFSETQRNKGNFPGRFSGRQFSNSRSEMNVSTLELGDSALYLCASRSQGTGISYEQYFGPGTRLTVT.